This T cell receptor beta chain is drawn from a study of cytomegalovirus exposure and HLA in healthy donors. Sequenced by immunoSEQ multiplex PCR; TCRdb stores in-frame clones only, minus some. Here the sample spans fewer than 95,000 clones, roughly 84% being singletons. CDR3 size: 14 residues. V dropped 0 bases and J dropped 4 bases, with 10 bases sitting between them. In germline, CDR1 is SGDLS, CDR2 YYNGEE. The receptor was isolated from a woman aged 18-30 years in good health and CMV-seropositive. The specimen was PBMCs. The V and J genes are TRBV9 and TRBJ1-1; D is uncertain. The CDR3 nucleotides read TGTGCCAGCAGCGTAGACGGCCCGGGCACTGAAGCTTTCTTT. Encoded protein: CASSVDGPGTEAFF.